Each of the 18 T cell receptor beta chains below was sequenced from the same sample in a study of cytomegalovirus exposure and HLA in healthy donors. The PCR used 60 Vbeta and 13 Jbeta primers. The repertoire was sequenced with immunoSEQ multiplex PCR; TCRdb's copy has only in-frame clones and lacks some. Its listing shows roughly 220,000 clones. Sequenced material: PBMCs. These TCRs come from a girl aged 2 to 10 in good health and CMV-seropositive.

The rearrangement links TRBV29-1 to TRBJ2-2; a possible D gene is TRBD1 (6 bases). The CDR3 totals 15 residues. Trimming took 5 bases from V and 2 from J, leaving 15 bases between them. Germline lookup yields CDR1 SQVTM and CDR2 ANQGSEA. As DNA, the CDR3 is TGCAGCGTTACATCTAGGGGGTCTAACACCGGGGAGCTGTTTTTT. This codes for CSVTSRGSNTGELFF.

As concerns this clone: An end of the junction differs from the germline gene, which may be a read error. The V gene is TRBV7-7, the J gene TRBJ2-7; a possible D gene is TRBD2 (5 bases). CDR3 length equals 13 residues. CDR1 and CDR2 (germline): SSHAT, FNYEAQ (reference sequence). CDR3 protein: CASSGRLGYEQYF. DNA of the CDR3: TGTGCTAGCAGCGGCAGGTTGGGCTACGAGCAGTACTTC.

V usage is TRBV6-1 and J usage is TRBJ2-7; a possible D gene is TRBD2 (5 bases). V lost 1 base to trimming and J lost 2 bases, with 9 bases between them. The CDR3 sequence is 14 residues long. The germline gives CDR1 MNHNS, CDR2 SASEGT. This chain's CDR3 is CASSEGGLPYEQYF. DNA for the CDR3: TGTGCCAGCAGTGAAGGCGGACTCCCCTACGAGCAGTACTTC.

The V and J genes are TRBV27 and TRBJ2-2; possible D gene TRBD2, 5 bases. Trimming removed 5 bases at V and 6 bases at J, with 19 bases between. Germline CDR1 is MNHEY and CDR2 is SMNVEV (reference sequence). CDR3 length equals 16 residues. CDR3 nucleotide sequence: TGTGCCAGCAGTCACTACGGACTTTCGGTGGCCGGGGAGCTGTTTTTT. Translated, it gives CASSHYGLSVAGELFF.

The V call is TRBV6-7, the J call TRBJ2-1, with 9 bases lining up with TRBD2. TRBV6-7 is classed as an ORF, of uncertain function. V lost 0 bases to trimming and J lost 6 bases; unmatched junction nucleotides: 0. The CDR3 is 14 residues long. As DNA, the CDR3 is TGTGCCAGCAGTTACTCGCGGGAGGGCAATGAGCAGTTCTTC. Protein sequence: CASSYSREGNEQFF.

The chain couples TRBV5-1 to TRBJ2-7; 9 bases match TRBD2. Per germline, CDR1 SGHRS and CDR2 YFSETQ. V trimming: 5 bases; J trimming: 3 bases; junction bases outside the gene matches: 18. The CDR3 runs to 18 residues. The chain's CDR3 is CASRNSLAGKYSFYEQYF. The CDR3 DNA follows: TGCGCCAGCAGAAATAGCCTAGCGGGAAAATACTCCTTCTACGAGCAGTACTTC.

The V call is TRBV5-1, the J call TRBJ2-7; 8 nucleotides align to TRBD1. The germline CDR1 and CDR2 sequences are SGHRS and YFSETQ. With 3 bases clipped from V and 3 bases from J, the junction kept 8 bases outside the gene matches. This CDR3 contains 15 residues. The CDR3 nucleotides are TGCGCCAGCAGCTCCCGTTCGGACAGGGACTACGAGCAGTACTTC. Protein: CASSSRSDRDYEQYF.

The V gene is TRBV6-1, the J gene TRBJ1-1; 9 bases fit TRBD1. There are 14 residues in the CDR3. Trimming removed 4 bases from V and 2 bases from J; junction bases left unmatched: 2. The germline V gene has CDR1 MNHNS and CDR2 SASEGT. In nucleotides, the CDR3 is TGTGCCAGCAGTGTGGACAGGGGAAACACTGAAGCTTTCTTT. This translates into CASSVDRGNTEAFF.

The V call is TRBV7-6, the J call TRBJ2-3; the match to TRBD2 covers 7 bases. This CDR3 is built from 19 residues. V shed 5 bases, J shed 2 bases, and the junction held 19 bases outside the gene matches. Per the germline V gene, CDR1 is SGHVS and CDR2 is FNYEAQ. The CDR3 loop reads CASSPLPSLVGGYTDTQYF. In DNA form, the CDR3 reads TGTGCCAGCAGCCCACTGCCCTCCCTAGTGGGAGGGTACACAGATACGCAGTATTTT.

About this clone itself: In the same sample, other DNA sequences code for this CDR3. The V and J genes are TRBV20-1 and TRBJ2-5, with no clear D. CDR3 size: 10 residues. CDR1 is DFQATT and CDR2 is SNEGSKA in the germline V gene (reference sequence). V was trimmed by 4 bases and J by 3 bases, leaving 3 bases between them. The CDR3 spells CSATEETQYF. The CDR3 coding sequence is TGCAGTGCTACGGAAGAGACCCAGTACTTC.

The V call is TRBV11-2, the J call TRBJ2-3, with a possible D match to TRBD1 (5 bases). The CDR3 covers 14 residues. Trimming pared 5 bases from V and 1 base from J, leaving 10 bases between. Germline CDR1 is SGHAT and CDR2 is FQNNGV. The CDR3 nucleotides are TGTGCCAGCAGCACAGGCGGAGGCACAGATACGCAGTATTTT. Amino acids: CASSTGGGTDTQYF.

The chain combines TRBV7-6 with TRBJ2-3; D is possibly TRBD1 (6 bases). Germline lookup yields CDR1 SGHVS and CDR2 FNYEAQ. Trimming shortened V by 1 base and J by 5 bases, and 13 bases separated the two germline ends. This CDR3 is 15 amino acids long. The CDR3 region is CASSLEGGWGDTQYF. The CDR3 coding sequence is TGTGCCAGCAGCTTAGAAGGGGGTTGGGGAGATACGCAGTATTTT.

The CDR3 region has the DNA TGTGCCAGCGGAAAACAAGCGCCAAGCGAGCAGTACTTC. It translates to CASGKQAPSEQYF. V gene TRBV6-1 combines with J gene TRBJ2-7, with D hard to call. Trimming shortened V by 8 bases and J by 6 bases, and 17 bases separated the two germline ends. The CDR3 is made up of 13 amino acids. Germline V lookup: CDR1 MNHNS, CDR2 SASEGT.

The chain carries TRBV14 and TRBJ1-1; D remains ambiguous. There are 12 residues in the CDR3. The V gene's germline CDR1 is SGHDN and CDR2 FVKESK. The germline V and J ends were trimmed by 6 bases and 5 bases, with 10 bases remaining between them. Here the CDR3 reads CASRRTGTEAFF. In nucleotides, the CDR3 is TGTGCCAGCAGACGCACGGGGACTGAAGCTTTCTTT.

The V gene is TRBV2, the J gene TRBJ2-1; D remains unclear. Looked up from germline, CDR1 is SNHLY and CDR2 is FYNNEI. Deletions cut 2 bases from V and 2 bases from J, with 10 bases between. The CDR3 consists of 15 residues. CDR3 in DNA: TGTGCCAGCAGTGAATGGGCTTCCACCTACAATGAGCAGTTCTTC. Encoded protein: CASSEWASTYNEQFF.

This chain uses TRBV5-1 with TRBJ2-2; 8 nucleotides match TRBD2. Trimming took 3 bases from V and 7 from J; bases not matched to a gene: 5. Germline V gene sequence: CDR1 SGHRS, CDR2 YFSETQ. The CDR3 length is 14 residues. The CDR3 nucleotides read TGCGCCAGCAGCTCTGGACTAGCAAACGGGGAGCTGTTTTTT. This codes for CASSSGLANGELFF.

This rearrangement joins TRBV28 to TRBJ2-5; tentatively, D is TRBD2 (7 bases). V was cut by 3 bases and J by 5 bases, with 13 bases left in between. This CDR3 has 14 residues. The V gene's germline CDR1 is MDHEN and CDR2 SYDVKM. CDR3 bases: TGTGCCAGCAGTTTCGGGGGGCTGGGGGAGACCCAGTACTTC. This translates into CASSFGGLGETQYF.

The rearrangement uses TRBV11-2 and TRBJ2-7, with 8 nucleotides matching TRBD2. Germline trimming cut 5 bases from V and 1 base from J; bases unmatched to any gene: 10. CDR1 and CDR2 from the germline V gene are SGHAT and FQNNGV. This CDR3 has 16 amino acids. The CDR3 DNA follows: TGTGCCAGCAGCCGCACTAGCGGAGGGGCTTCCTACGAGCAGTACTTC. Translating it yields CASSRTSGGASYEQYF. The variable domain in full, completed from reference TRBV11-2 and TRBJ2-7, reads EAGVAQSPRYKIIEKRQSVAFWCNPISGHATLYWYQQILGQGPKLLIQFQNNGVVDDSQLPKDRFSAERLKGVDSTLKIQPAKLEDSAVYLCASSRTSGGASYEQYFGPGTRLTVT.